The sequence of this T cell receptor beta chain was determined in a study of T cell responses to AZD1222 COVID-19 vaccine. Points from the study as a whole: Mapped onto spike, vaccine-associated CD4 TCRs spanned it and were dominant at 160-218 and 743-854. Targeting of unmutated variant regions was reportedly seen in nearly half of spike-specific TCRs. Baseline serology detected seropositivity in only five to seven AZD1222 recipients.

To note about this clone: Its target is not known.

Trimming removed 4 bases from V and 4 bases from J; junction bases left unmatched: 5. The CDR3 has 14 amino acids. Germline loops: CDR1 LGHDT, CDR2 YNNKEL (reference sequence). This table comes from immunoSEQ multiplex PCR, and its TCRdb copy is limited to in-frame clones, with some not included. The data show roughly 190,000 clones, with approximately 95% seen just once and approximately 3.9% held by the top ten. This sample comprised peripheral blood, obtained on day 0 of AZD1222 vaccination. The origin of this receptor is an adult in good health. This chain connects TRBV3-1 (or the pseudogene TRBV3-2) to TRBJ1-1; 8 bases agree with TRBD1. The CDR3 here is CASSLLTGGTEAFF. CDR3 DNA: TGTGCCAGCAGCCTCCTTACAGGGGGCACTGAAGCTTTCTTT.